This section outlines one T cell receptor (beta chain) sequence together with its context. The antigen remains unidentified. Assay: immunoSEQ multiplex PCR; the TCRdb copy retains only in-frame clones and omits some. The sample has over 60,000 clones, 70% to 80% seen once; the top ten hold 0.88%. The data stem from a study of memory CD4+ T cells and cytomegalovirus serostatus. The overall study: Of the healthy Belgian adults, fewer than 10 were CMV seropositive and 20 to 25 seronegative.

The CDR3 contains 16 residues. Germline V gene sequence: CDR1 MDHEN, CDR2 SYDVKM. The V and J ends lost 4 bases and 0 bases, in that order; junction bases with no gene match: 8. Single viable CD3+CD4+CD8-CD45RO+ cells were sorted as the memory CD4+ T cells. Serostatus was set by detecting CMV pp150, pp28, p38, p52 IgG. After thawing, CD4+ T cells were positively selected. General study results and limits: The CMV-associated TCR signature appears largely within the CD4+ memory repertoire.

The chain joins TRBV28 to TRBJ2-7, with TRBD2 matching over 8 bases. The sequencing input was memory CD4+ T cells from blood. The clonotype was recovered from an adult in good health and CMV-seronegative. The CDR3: CASSYSGGTFSYEQYF. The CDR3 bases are TGTGCCAGCAGTTACTCGGGAGGGACATTCTCCTACGAGCAGTACTTC.